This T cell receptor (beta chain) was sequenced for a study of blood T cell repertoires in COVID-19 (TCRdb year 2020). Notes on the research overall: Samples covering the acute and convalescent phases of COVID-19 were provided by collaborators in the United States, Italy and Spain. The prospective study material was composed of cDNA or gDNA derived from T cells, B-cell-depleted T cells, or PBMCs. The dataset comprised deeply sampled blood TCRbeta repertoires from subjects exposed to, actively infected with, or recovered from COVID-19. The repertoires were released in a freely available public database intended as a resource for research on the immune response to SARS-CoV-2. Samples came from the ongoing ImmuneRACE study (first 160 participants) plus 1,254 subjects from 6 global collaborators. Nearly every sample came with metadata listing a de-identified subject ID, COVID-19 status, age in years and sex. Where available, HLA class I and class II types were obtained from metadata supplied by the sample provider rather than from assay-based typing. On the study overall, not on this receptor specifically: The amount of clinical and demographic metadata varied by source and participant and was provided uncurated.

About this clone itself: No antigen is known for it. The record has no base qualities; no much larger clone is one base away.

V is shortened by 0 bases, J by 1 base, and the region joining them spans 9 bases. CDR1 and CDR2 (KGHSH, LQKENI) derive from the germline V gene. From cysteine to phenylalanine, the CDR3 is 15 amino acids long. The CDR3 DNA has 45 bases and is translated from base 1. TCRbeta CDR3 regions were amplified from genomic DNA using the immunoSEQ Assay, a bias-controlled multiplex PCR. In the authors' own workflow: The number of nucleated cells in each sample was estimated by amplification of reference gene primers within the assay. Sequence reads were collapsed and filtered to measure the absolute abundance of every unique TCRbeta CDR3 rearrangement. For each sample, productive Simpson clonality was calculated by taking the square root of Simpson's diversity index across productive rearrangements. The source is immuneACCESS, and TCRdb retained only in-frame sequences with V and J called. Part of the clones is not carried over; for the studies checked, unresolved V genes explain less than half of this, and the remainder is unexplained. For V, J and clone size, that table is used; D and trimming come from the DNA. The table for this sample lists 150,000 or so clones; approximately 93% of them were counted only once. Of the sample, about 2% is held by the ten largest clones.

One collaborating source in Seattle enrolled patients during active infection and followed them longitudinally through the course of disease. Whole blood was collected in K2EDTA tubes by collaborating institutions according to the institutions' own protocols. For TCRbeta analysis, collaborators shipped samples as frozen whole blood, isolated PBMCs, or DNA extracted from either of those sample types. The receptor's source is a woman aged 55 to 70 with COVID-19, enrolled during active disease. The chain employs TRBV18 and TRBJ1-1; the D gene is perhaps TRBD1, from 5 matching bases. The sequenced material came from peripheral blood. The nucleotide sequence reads TGTGCCAGCTCACCACCGGCTGGGGCGAACACTGAAGCTTTCTTT. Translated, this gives CASSPPAGANTEAFF.